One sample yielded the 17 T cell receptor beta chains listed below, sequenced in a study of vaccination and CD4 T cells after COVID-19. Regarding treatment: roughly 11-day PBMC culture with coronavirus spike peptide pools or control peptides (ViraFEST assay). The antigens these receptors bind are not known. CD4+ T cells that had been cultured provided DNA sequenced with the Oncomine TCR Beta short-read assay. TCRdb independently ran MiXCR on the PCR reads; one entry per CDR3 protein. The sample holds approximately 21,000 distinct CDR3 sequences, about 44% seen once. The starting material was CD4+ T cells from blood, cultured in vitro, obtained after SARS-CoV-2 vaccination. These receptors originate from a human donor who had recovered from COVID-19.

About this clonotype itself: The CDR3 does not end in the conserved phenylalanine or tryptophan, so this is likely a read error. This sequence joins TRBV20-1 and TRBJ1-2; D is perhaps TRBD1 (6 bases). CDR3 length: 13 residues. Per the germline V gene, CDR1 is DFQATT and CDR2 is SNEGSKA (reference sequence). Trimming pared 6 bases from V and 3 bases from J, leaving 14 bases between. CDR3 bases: TGCAGTGCGGGGAGGGGGGCTGACTATGGCTACACCCTC. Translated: CSAGRGADYGYTL.

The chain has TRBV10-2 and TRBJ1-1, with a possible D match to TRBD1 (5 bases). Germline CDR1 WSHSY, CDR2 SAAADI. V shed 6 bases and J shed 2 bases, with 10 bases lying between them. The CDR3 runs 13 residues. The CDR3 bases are TGCGCCAGCAGGCGGGACCGCAACACTGAAGCTTTCTTT. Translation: CASRRDRNTEAFF.

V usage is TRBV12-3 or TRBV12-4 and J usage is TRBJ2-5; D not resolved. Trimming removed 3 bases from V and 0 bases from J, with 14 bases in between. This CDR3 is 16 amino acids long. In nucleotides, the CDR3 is TGTGCCAGCAGTTTTGAGGCGGCGGAAGACCAAGAGACCCAGTACTTC. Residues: CASSFEAAEDQETQYF.

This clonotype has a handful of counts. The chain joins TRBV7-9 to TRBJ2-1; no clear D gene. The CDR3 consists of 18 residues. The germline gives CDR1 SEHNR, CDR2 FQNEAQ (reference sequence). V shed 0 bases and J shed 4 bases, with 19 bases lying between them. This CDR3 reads CASSLAQGLVSGYNEQFF. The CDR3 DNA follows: TGTGCCAGCAGCTTAGCGCAAGGGCTAGTGTCGGGTTACAATGAGCAGTTCTTC.

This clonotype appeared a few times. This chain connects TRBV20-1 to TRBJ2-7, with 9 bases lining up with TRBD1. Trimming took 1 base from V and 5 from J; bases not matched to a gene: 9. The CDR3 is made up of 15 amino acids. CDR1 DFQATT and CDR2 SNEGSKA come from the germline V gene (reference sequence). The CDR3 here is CSARGTGQGAHEQYF. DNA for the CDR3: TGCAGTGCTAGAGGGACGGGACAGGGCGCCCACGAGCAGTACTTC.

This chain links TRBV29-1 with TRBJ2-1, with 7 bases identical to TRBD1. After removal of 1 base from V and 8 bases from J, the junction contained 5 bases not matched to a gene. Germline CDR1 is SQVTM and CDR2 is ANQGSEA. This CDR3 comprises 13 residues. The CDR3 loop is CSVEGDSEDEQFF. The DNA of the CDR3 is TGCAGCGTTGAAGGGGACAGTGAGGATGAGCAGTTCTTC.

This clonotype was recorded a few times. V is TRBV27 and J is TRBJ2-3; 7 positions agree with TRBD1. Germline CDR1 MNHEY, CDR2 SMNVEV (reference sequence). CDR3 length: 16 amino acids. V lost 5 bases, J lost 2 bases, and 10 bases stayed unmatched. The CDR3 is CASSKSTGNPTDTQYF. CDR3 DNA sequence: TGTGCCAGCAGTAAATCGACAGGGAACCCCACAGATACGCAGTATTTT.

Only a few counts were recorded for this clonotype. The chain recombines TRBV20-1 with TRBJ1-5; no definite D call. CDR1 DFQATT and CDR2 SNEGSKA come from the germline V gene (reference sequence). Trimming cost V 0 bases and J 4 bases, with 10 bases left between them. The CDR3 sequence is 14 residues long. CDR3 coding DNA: TGCAGTGCTAGAGATGGGCAGGAGAATCAGCCCCAGCATTTT. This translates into CSARDGQENQPQHF.

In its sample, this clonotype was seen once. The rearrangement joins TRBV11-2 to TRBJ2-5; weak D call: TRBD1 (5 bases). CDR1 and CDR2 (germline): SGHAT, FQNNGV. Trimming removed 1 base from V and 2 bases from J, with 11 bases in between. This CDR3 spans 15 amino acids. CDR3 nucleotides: TGTGCCAGCAGCTTAGGACGGACATCTCAAGAGACCCAGTACTTC. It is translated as CASSLGRTSQETQYF.

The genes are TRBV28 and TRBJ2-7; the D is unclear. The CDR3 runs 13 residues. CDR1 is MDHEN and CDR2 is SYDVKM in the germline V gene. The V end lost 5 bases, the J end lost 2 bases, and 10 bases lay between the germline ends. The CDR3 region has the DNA TGTGCCAGCAGTCCTACCCGCGCCTACGAGCAGTACTTC. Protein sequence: CASSPTRAYEQYF.

CDR3 in DNA: TGTGCCAGCATCGCGGGGGGAGTTGAGACCCAGTACTTC. It is translated as CASIAGGVETQYF. The V gene is TRBV6-2 or TRBV6-3, the J gene TRBJ2-5; 8 bases fit TRBD2. The CDR3 is made up of 13 amino acids. Germline CDR1 reads MNHEY; CDR2 reads SVGEGT. The V segment lost 7 bases and the J segment 5 bases; nucleotides outside the gene matches: 6.

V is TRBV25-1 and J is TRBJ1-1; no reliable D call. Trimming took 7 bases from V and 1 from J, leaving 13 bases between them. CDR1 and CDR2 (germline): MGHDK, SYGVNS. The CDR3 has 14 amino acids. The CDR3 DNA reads TGTGCCAGCAAAGGCGTAGGGAAGAACACTGAAGCTTTCTTT. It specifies CASKGVGKNTEAFF.

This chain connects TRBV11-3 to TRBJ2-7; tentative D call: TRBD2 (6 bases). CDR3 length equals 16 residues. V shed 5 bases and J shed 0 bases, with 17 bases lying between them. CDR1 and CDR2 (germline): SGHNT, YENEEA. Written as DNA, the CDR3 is TGTGCCAGCAGCCCGATGGGGGGACCCATCTCCTACGAGCAGTACTTC. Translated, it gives CASSPMGGPISYEQYF.

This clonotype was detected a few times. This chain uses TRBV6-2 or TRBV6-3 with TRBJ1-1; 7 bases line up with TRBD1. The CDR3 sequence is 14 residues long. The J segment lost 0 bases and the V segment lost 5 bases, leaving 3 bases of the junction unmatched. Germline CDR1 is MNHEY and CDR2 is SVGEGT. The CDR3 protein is CASSRGQMNTEAFF. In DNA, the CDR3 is TGTGCCAGCAGTCGGGGACAGATGAACACTGAAGCTTTCTTT.

The CDR3 bases are TGTGCCAGCAGTTACCGAGCAACCTACGAGCAGTACTTC. Its translation is CASSYRATYEQYF. J is TRBJ2-7 and V is TRBV6-2 or TRBV6-3; D is unclear. V lost 2 bases, J lost 2 bases, and 7 bases lay in between. Germline CDR1 MNHEY, CDR2 SVGEGT. The CDR3 has 13 residues.

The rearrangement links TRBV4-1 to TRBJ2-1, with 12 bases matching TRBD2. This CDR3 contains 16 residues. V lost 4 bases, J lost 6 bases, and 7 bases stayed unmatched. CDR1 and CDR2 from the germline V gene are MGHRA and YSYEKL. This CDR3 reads CASSLEASGGANEQFF. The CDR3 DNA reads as TGCGCCAGCAGCCTGGAGGCTAGCGGGGGGGCCAATGAGCAGTTCTTC.

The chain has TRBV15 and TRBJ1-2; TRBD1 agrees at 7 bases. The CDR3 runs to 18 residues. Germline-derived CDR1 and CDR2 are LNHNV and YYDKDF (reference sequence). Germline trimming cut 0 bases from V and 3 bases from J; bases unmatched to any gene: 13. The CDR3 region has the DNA TGTGCCACCAGCAGAGATGAGGTTCGGGCAGGGGGAGACTATGGCTACACCTTC. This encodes CATSRDEVRAGGDYGYTF.